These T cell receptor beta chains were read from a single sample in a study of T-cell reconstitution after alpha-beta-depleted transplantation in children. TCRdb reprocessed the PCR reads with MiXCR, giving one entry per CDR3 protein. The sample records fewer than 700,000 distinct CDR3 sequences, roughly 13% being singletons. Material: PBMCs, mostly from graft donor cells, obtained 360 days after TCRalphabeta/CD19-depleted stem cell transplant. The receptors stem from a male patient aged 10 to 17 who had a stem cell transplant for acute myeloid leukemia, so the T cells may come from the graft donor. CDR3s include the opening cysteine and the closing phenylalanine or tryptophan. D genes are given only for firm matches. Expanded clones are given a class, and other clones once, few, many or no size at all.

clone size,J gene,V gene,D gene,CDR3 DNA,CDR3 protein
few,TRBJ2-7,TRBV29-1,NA,TGCAGCGTTTCCCTACTAGTTGGGCCCTACGAGCAGTACTTC,CSVSLLVGPYEQYF
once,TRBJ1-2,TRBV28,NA,TGTGCCAGCAGTTTATTGGCAGCTAACTATGGCTACACCTTC,CASSLLAANYGYTF
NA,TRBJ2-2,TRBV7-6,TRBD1,TGTGCCAGCAGCTCCACGACAGGGGTGATAACCGGGGAGCTGTTTTTT,CASSSTTGVITGELFF
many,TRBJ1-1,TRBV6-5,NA,TGTGCCAGCAAACCGGACCTGAACACTGAAGCTTTCTTT,CASKPDLNTEAFF
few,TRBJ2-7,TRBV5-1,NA,TGCGCCAGCAGCTTGAATGGGGAATCCTACGGGACTCGGTCCTACGAGCAGTACTTC,CASSLNGESYGTRSYEQYF
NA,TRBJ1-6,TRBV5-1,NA,TGCGCCAGCAGCTACTACTACAGGAGCTCCTATAATTCACCCCTCCACTTT,CASSYYYRSSYNSPLHF
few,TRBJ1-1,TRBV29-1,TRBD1,TGCAGCGTTGGACAGGGGGTGGCCACTGAAGCTTTCTTT,CSVGQGVATEAFF
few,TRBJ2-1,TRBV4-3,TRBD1,TGCGCCAGCAGCCCCACGCCCCGGGACAGCCTTAGGGATGAGCAGTTCTTC,CASSPTPRDSLRDEQFF
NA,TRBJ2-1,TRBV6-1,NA,TGTGCCAGCAAGGCCACTGTCGCTAACCCGGATGAGCAGTTCTTC,CASKATVANPDEQFF
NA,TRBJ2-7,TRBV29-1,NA,TGCAGCGTTGGAGGGGGTGTAAGCGGGACCTACGAGCAGTACTTC,CSVGGGVSGTYEQYF
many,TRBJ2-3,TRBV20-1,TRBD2,TGCAGTGCTAGAGATTACACTAGCGGCATAAGCACAGATACGCAGTATTTT,CSARDYTSGISTDTQYF
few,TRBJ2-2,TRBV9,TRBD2,TGTGCCAGCAGCGTAGCGACTAGCGGGGGGGAGCTGTTTTTT,CASSVATSGGELFF
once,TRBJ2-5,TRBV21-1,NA,TGTGCCAGCAGCAAAGTTCATAAGGGGGACCAAGAGACCCAGTACTTC,CASSKVHKGDQETQYF
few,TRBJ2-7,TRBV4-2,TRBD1,TGTGCCAGCAGCCACCCCGTACAGGGGGTCCACGAGCAGTACTTC,CASSHPVQGVHEQYF
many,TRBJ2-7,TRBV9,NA,TGTGCCAGCAGCACGTCGCCAGGCTACGAGCAGTACTTC,CASSTSPGYEQYF
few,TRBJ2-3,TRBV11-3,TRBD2,TGTGCCAGCAGCTTAAGCGGGATGAGCACAGATACGCAGTATTTT,CASSLSGMSTDTQYF
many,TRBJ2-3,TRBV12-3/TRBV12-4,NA,TGTGCCAGCAGGCCCGTCAGGGCAGATACGCAGTATTTT,CASRPVRADTQYF
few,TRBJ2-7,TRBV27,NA,TGTGCCACCGGGACATTTAATAGCTACGAGCAGTACTTC,CATGTFNSYEQYF